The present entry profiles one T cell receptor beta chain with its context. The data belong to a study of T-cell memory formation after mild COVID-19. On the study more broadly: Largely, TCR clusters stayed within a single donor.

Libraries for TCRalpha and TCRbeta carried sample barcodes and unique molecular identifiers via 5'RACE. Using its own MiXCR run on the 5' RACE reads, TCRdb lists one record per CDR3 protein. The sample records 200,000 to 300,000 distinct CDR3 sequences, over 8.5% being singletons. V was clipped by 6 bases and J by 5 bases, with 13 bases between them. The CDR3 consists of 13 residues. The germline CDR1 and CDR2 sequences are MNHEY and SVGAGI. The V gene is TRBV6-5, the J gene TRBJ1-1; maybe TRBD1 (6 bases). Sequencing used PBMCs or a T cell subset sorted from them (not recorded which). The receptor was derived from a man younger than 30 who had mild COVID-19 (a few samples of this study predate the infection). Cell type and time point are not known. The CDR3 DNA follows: TGTGCCAGCAGAGGGGGGGCGGGGACTGAAGCTTTCTTT. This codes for CASRGGAGTEAFF.